This record covers a single T cell receptor beta chain. There are 15 residues in the CDR3. The record originates from a study of T cells expressing NK-cell markers. Across the study: All TCR beta repertoires analysed originated from sorted CD3+CD56+NKG2C+, CD3+CD56+NKG2C- and CD3+CD56-NKG2C+ T cells.

Reanalyzing the 5' RACE reads, TCRdb keeps one entry per CDR3 protein, without DNA. The sample is made up of 550,000 to 600,000 distinct CDR3 sequences, and the top ten hold approximately 3.5% of it. This chain links TRBV12-3 or TRBV12-4 with TRBJ1-3. The source material was blood T cells: a sorted CD56 or NKG2C T cell subset, CD4+ or CD8+ T cells, or bulk PBMC T cells (not recorded which). The receptor was derived from a man younger than 35 in good health. CDR3 loop: CASSTRTVSGNTIYF.